This T cell receptor beta chain was recovered during a study of response to subunit inactivated influenza vaccine. On this clonotype itself: The antigen is unknown.

Trimming took 1 base from V and 4 from J, leaving 10 bases between them. Germline CDR1 reads SGHAT; CDR2 reads FQNNGV. This CDR3 comprises 14 residues. TCRdb analysed the RT-PCR reads with MiXCR anew, one entry per CDR3 protein. The table includes 650,000 to 700,000 distinct CDR3 sequences, 15% to 19% detected once. Regarding the study as a whole: Only a handful of new T cells, the authors suggested, are recruited with each seasonal influenza vaccination.

The chain combines TRBV11-2 with TRBJ2-5; D is possibly TRBD1 or TRBD2 (5 bases each). This sample comprised PBMCs from blood, obtained approximately 12 days after vaccination. This receptor was obtained from a man aged 45-60 years who received an inactivated influenza vaccine. CDR3 sequence: CASSLGARGETQYF. The CDR3 DNA sequence: TGTGCCAGCAGCTTAGGAGCGAGGGGAGAGACCCAGTACTTC.